The 12 T cell receptor beta chains below were found in one sample sequenced in a study of cytomegalovirus exposure and HLA in healthy donors. 13 Jbeta primers and 60 Vbeta primers were used for the PCR. Clones were sequenced by immunoSEQ multiplex PCR, and TCRdb holds only the in-frame ones, with some missing. Of approximately 150,000 clones listed, 72% were seen once; the top ten hold around 2.3%. What was sequenced was PBMCs. These receptors were taken from a human donor in good health.

The chain recombines TRBV14 with TRBJ1-1; D remains ambiguous. CDR1 and CDR2 from the germline V gene are SGHDN and FVKESK. With 2 bases removed from V and 2 bases from J, the gap between germline ends came to 9 bases. This CDR3 spans 14 amino acids. The CDR3 region is CASSQHSRNTEAFF. CDR3 sequence (DNA): TGTGCCAGCAGCCAACACAGTCGAAACACTGAAGCTTTCTTT.

This sequence joins TRBV11-1 and TRBJ1-6; maybe TRBD1 (6 bases). Germline CDR1 and CDR2: SGHAT and FQDESV (reference sequence). V lost 5 bases and J lost 15, with 26 bases in between. The CDR3 is 16 amino acids. The CDR3 protein is CASSDGVTTGPEHLHF. CDR3 coding DNA: TGTGCCAGCAGCGACGGGGTTACGACAGGACCAGAGCACCTCCACTTT.

The gene calls are TRBV27 and TRBJ1-1, with 9 positions matching TRBD1. CDR1 and CDR2 (germline): MNHEY, SMNVEV (reference sequence). The CDR3 has 15 residues. V trimming: 4 bases; J trimming: 7 bases; junction bases outside the gene matches: 10. CDR3 in DNA: TGTGCCAGCAGTTCACTGGACAGGGGCTATTTTGAAGCTTTCTTT. Translation gives CASSSLDRGYFEAFF.

The chain combines TRBV9 with TRBJ2-7, with 13 bases identical to TRBD2. This CDR3 spans 15 amino acids. Germline CDR1 reads SGDLS; CDR2 reads YYNGEE. The J segment lost 2 bases and the V segment lost 3 bases, leaving 2 bases of the junction unmatched. Here the CDR3 reads CASSELAGGPYEQYF. The CDR3 coding sequence is TGTGCCAGCAGCGAACTAGCGGGGGGGCCCTACGAGCAGTACTTC.

About this clone: Germline and junction disagree at one end, which may indicate a read error. Within the sample, other DNA sequences also encode this same CDR3. The chain carries TRBV9 and TRBJ2-7; D possibly corresponds to TRBD2 (7 bases). The germline V gene encodes CDR1 SGDLS and CDR2 YYNGEE. This CDR3 region has 17 residues. In nucleotides, the CDR3 is TGCGCCAGCAGCGTAGGGGGGGGCCCGGCCCCCACCTACGAGCAGTACTTC. Amino acid sequence: CASSVGGGPAPTYEQYF.

This clone was picked up a small number of times. The rearrangement joins TRBV18 to TRBJ1-1; tentative D call: TRBD1 (5 bases). Germline lookup yields CDR1 KGHSH and CDR2 LQKENI. CDR3 size: 14 residues. The ends were cut back, 3 bases at V and 1 base at J, with 9 bases in the middle. Here the CDR3 reads CASSPEGANTEAFF. As DNA, the CDR3 is TGTGCCAGCTCACCTGAAGGGGCGAACACTGAAGCTTTCTTT.

V is TRBV6-1 and J is TRBJ2-5, with 7 bases that match TRBD2. Germline V lookup: CDR1 MNHNS, CDR2 SASEGT. J gave up 2 bases and V 10 bases, and 7 bases lay outside the gene matches. The CDR3 totals 13 residues. CDR3 nucleotide sequence: TGTGCCACCAGGGAGGGGTCACAAGAGACCCAGTACTTC. Protein sequence: CATREGSQETQYF.

The genes are TRBV11-2 and TRBJ2-5; D unclear. CDR1 SGHAT and CDR2 FQNNGV come from the germline V gene. The ends were cut back, 5 bases at V and 1 base at J, with 14 bases in the middle. This CDR3 has 15 amino acids. The CDR3 region has the DNA TGTGCCAGCAGCCCTAACCCCGGGTCCCAAGAGACCCAGTACTTC. The encoded protein is CASSPNPGSQETQYF.

The chain recombines TRBV6-6 with TRBJ1-1, with 7 bases matching TRBD1. The trim removed 0 bases at V and 1 base at J, leaving 5 bases unmatched. CDR1 MNHNY and CDR2 SVGAGI come from the germline V gene (reference sequence). CDR3 length: 16 amino acids. The CDR3 reads CASSYSSRTGNTEAFF. The CDR3 DNA is TGTGCCAGCAGTTACTCAAGTAGGACAGGGAACACTGAAGCTTTCTTT.

Written as DNA, the CDR3 is TGTGCCAGCAGCTTGCAGGGGGTTAATTCACCCCTCCACTTT. Its translation is CASSLQGVNSPLHF. The chain is built from TRBV7-2 and TRBJ1-6, with TRBD1 matching 7 bases. Germline V gene data show CDR1 as SGHTA and CDR2 as FQGNSA. This CDR3 has 14 amino acids. Trimming removed 3 bases from V and 6 bases from J; junction bases left unmatched: 2.

The chain links TRBV18 to TRBJ1-1; maybe TRBD1 (5 bases). CDR1 is KGHSH and CDR2 is LQKENI in the germline V gene. The ends were cut back, 6 bases at V and 1 base at J, with 15 bases in the middle. The CDR3 is 15 amino acids. CDR3 protein: CASSPMGGENTEAFF. The CDR3 nucleotides read TGTGCCAGCTCTCCGATGGGGGGGGAGAACACTGAAGCTTTCTTT. Full variable domain (remainder filled in from reference TRBV18 and TRBJ1-1): NAGVMQNPRHLVRRRGQEARLRCSPMKGHSHVYWYRQLPEEGLKFMVYLQKENIIDESGMPKERFSAEFPKEGPSILRIQQVVRGDSAAYFCASSPMGGENTEAFFGQGTRLTVV.

The V gene is TRBV7-3, the J gene TRBJ2-7, with 13 bases matching TRBD2. The length of the CDR3 is 15 residues. J was trimmed by 6 bases and V by 4 bases; bases with no gene match: 6. Germline CDR1 and CDR2: SGHTA and FQGTGA. CDR3: CASSSVGTSGVEQYF. The CDR3 DNA sequence: TGTGCCAGCAGCTCGGTCGGGACTAGCGGGGTCGAGCAGTACTTC.